The 26 T cell receptor beta chains reported below all come from one sample, sequenced in a study of shared clonotypes between healthy human individuals. Using immunoSEQ multiplex PCR, the repertoire was profiled, and TCRdb retains in-frame clones only, with some absent. The sample has about 2 million clones, 85% to 95% seen once. Sequenced input: naive CD4+ T cells sorted from blood. Subset: CD45RA+ positively selected. The origin of the receptors is a man younger than 35 in good health.

V and J are TRBV6-5 and TRBJ1-1; D unclear. CDR1 MNHEY and CDR2 SVGAGI come from the germline V gene. The CDR3 runs 15 residues. Trimming stripped 0 bases from V and 1 base from J, with 9 bases between. For the CDR3, the DNA is TGTGCCAGCAGTTACTCTCCCAAAAAGAACACTGAAGCTTTCTTT. Protein sequence: CASSYSPKKNTEAFF.

This clone was seen many times. The chain combines TRBV6-5 with TRBJ1-2, with TRBD1 identical over 7 bases. Germline V gene sequence: CDR1 MNHEY, CDR2 SVGAGI. V gave up 5 bases and J gave up 7 bases; unmatched junction bases: 4. The CDR3 is 12 residues long. The CDR3 DNA follows: TGTGCCAGCAGTCAACAGGGGAGTGGCTACACCTTC. Protein: CASSQQGSGYTF.

The chain recombines TRBV7-2 with TRBJ1-2; 7 bases map to TRBD1. Germline V lookup: CDR1 SGHTA, CDR2 FQGNSA. V trimming: 5 bases; J trimming: 3 bases; junction bases outside the gene matches: 6. This CDR3 contains 14 residues. CDR3 residues: CASSLTGVDYGYTF. For the CDR3, the DNA is TGTGCCAGCAGCCTAACAGGGGTAGACTATGGCTACACCTTC.

A word on this clone: Other DNA variants within this sample encode the same CDR3. This chain connects TRBV6-6 to TRBJ1-1; no clear D. This CDR3 contains 14 residues. The V gene lost 0 bases and the J gene lost 1 base, with 6 bases spanning the gap. Germline assignment: CDR1 MNHNY and CDR2 SVGAGI (reference sequence). DNA of the CDR3: TGTGCCAGCAGTTACTCTCGGGCGAACACTGAAGCTTTCTTT. This encodes CASSYSRANTEAFF.

This chain uses TRBV10-1 with TRBJ1-5, with TRBD1 matching over 9 bases. Germline CDR1 and CDR2: WNHNN and SYGVQD (reference sequence). J was trimmed by 6 bases and V by 6 bases; bases with no gene match: 3. This CDR3 has 13 amino acids. The CDR3 region is CASSGQGIQPQHF. CDR3 DNA sequence: TGCGCCAGCAGCGGACAGGGGATTCAGCCCCAGCATTTT.

The V gene is TRBV5-6, the J gene TRBJ2-2; tentatively, D is TRBD2 (6 bases). The CDR3 consists of 13 residues. Trimming removed 4 bases from V and 6 bases from J, with 10 bases in between. Germline CDR1 reads SGHDT; CDR2 reads YYEEEE. CDR3 amino acids: CASSPGLPGELFF. CDR3 sequence (DNA): TGTGCCAGCAGCCCCGGACTACCCGGGGAGCTGTTTTTT.

The rearrangement links TRBV27 to TRBJ2-3; TRBD2 is a possible D gene (6 bases). This CDR3 is built from 15 residues. The germline V gene encodes CDR1 MNHEY and CDR2 SMNVEV (reference sequence). V was trimmed by 6 bases and J by 2 bases, leaving 15 bases between them. The CDR3 region is CASRPLAGYTDTQYF. DNA for the CDR3: TGTGCCAGCAGGCCGTTGGCGGGATACACAGATACGCAGTATTTT.

This chain connects TRBV29-1 to TRBJ2-3; 9 bases are shared with TRBD2. The CDR3 spans 16 residues. CDR1 and CDR2 from the germline V gene are SQVTM and ANQGSEA. V dropped 3 bases and J dropped 5; count of bases not matched to a gene: 12. The CDR3 is CSVDPLGGRVQDTQYF. DNA of the CDR3: TGCAGCGTTGACCCTCTGGGCGGGAGGGTACAAGATACGCAGTATTTT.

V gene TRBV20-1 combines with J gene TRBJ2-1; 11 nucleotides align to TRBD2. The length of the CDR3 is 11 residues. The V gene's germline CDR1 is DFQATT and CDR2 SNEGSKA (reference sequence). V was pared by 7 bases and J by 7 bases, with 0 bases of the junction left unmatched. The CDR3 nucleotides are TGCAGTGGACTAGCGGGAAATGAGCAGTTCTTC. Translating it yields CSGLAGNEQFF.

The genes are TRBV18 and TRBJ1-2; no clear D. Germline V gives CDR1 KGHSH, CDR2 LQKENI. V was clipped by 3 bases and J by 5 bases, with 10 bases between them. The CDR3 runs 13 residues. The CDR3 sequence: CASSPEHFYGYTF. CDR3 nucleotide sequence: TGTGCCAGCTCACCCGAACACTTTTATGGCTACACCTTC.

The chain recombines TRBV19 with TRBJ2-7; possibly TRBD2 for D (6 bases). The CDR3 totals 14 residues. Germline CDR1 reads LNHDA; CDR2 reads SQIVND (reference sequence). The V end lost 5 bases, the J end lost 2 bases, and 13 bases lay between the germline ends. DNA for the CDR3: TGTGCCAGTAGTGCCGTTGGGGGGACCTACGAGCAGTACTTC. As protein: CASSAVGGTYEQYF.

The genes are TRBV20-1 and TRBJ1-2, with D possibly TRBD1 on 5 matching bases. CDR3 size: 11 residues. CDR1 and CDR2 from the germline V gene are DFQATT and SNEGSKA (reference sequence). V was cut by 5 bases and J by 4 bases, with 8 bases left in between. The CDR3 DNA sequence: TGCAGTGCTGCTCAGGGCTATGGCTACACCTTC. This codes for CSAAQGYGYTF.

The chain uses TRBV18 and TRBJ2-7; 8 positions match TRBD1. The trim removed 3 bases at V and 6 bases at J, leaving 10 bases unmatched. The CDR3 has 15 residues. Germline lookup yields CDR1 KGHSH and CDR2 LQKENI. The DNA of the CDR3 is TGTGCCAGCTCACCTCAGGGGGCCTCTAATCTCGAGCAGTACTTC. Its translation is CASSPQGASNLEQYF.

The chain has TRBV2 and TRBJ2-4; the D gene is possibly TRBD1 (5 bases). The germline gives CDR1 SNHLY, CDR2 FYNNEI. Trimming left V 5 bases short and J 12 bases short, with 11 bases between. CDR3 length: 11 residues. CDR3: CASSFTGRQYF. The CDR3 nucleotides read TGTGCCAGCAGTTTTACAGGACGTCAGTACTTC. Full variable domain (missing parts from reference TRBV2 and TRBJ2-4): EPEVTQTPSHQVTQMGQEVILRCVPISNHLYFYWYRQILGQKVEFLVSFYNNEISEKSEIFDDQFSVERPDGSNFTLKIRSTKLEDSAMYFCASSFTGRQYFGAGTRLSVL.

The rearrangement links TRBV2 to TRBJ1-6; no clear D. Germline loops: CDR1 SNHLY, CDR2 FYNNEI. Trimming cost V 9 bases and J 7 bases, with 16 bases left between them. The CDR3 covers 14 residues. The CDR3 coding sequence is TGTGCCAGTCAAAAGGGCGCCCCCAATTCACCCCTCCACTTT. This gives the protein CASQKGAPNSPLHF. The whole variable domain, filled in from reference TRBV2 and TRBJ1-6, reads EPEVTQTPSHQVTQMGQEVILRCVPISNHLYFYWYRQILGQKVEFLVSFYNNEISEKSEIFDDQFSVERPDGSNFTLKIRSTKLEDSAMYFCASQKGAPNSPLHFGNGTRLTVT.

J is TRBJ2-1 and V is TRBV18; 8 positions agree with TRBD2. CDR1 is KGHSH, CDR2 LQKENI, per germline. Trimming at V came to 6 bases and at J to 7 bases, leaving 5 bases not matched to a gene. This CDR3 has 13 amino acids. The CDR3 bases are TGTGCCAGCTCGGGGACTAGTCAGAATGAGCAGTTCTTC. It translates to CASSGTSQNEQFF.

The chain is built from TRBV6-5 and TRBJ1-5; perhaps TRBD1 as D (5 bases). Germline loops: CDR1 MNHEY, CDR2 SVGAGI. Trimming shortened V by 8 bases and J by 0 bases, and 14 bases separated the two germline ends. The CDR3 loop spans 15 amino acids. This chain's CDR3 is CASSPGTDSNQPQHF. Written as DNA, the CDR3 is TGTGCCAGCTCCCCTGGGACGGATAGCAATCAGCCCCAGCATTTT.

The gene calls are TRBV7-2 and TRBJ1-1, with D possibly being TRBD1 (5 bases). The CDR3 is 12 residues long. Germline CDR1 is SGHTA and CDR2 is FQGNSA. V was shortened by 5 bases and J by 3 bases, with 7 bases between the two germline ends. The CDR3 loop is CASSRDYTEAFF. In DNA, the CDR3 is TGTGCCAGCAGCCGGGACTACACTGAAGCTTTCTTT.

Worth noting for this clone: This CDR3 is also generated by other DNA sequences in the sample. The genes are TRBV5-4 and TRBJ1-2; 10 bases agree with TRBD1. The CDR3 is 14 amino acids. Germline loops: CDR1 SGHNT, CDR2 YYREEE (reference sequence). Germline trimming cut 3 bases from V and 7 bases from J; bases unmatched to any gene: 6. The CDR3 coding sequence is TGTGCCAGCAGCTCTCCGGGACAGGGGCTTGGCTACACCTTC. Amino acids: CASSSPGQGLGYTF. Together with reference TRBV5-4 and TRBJ1-2, the CDR3 gives the full variable domain: ETGVTQSPTHLIKTRGQQVTLRCSSQSGHNTVSWYQQALGQGPQFIFQYYREEENGRGNFPPRFSGLQFPNYSSELNVNALELDDSALYLCASSSPGQGLGYTFGSGTRLTVV.

This chain connects TRBV27 to TRBJ1-6; D is unclear. The ends were cut back, 7 bases at V and 3 bases at J, with 10 bases in the middle. In germline, CDR1 is MNHEY, CDR2 SMNVEV (reference sequence). This CDR3 contains 14 residues. The CDR3 DNA reads as TGTGCCAGCACTACGGGAGTCTATAATTCACCCCTCCACTTT. Its protein product is CASTTGVYNSPLHF.

The chain recombines TRBV7-4 with TRBJ1-1; a weak D match, TRBD1 (6 bases). The germline V and J ends were trimmed by 7 bases and 7 bases, with 25 bases remaining between them. The CDR3 contains 16 residues. Per the germline V gene, CDR1 is SGHVT and CDR2 is SQSDAQ. The CDR3, as DNA: TGTGCCAGCACGGATATAGATGTGCAGGGGTGTAGTGAAGCTTTCTTT. Its translation: CASTDIDVQGCSEAFF.

V is TRBV2 and J is TRBJ2-7; no firm D call. Per the germline V gene, CDR1 is SNHLY and CDR2 is FYNNEI. V shed 5 bases and J shed 5 bases, with 10 bases lying between them. CDR3 length: 12 amino acids. The CDR3 DNA reads as TGTGCCAGCAGTTCCCTCACCGACGAGCAGTACTTC. Protein: CASSSLTDEQYF.

The V and J genes are TRBV9 and TRBJ2-1; D assignment may be TRBD1 or TRBD2 (5 bases each). Per germline, CDR1 SGDLS and CDR2 YYNGEE. The V gene lost 3 bases and the J gene lost 0 bases, with 7 bases spanning the gap. CDR3 length equals 14 residues. CDR3 region: CASSGGTSYNEQFF. The CDR3 DNA reads TGTGCCAGCAGCGGAGGGACCTCCTACAATGAGCAGTTCTTC.

The chain uses TRBV5-6 and TRBJ2-7; D is possibly TRBD1 (6 bases). Trimming took off 7 bases at V and 0 bases at J, with 17 bases between the two ends. Looked up from germline, CDR1 is SGHDT and CDR2 is YYEEEE. This CDR3 has 15 amino acids. This CDR3 is CASATRGWGSYEQYF. The CDR3 DNA sequence: TGTGCCAGCGCCACCAGGGGATGGGGCTCCTACGAGCAGTACTTC.

CDR3 region: CASTPLYSNQPQHF. CDR3 nucleotide sequence: TGTGCCAGTACCCCCCTGTATAGCAATCAGCCCCAGCATTTT. The V call is TRBV19, the J call TRBJ1-5, with D hard to call. Germline V gives CDR1 LNHDA, CDR2 SQIVND (reference sequence). CDR3 length equals 14 residues. Between the trimmed V and J ends, which lost 7 bases and 0 bases, there was a span of 10 bases. Complete variable domain (other parts from reference TRBV19 and TRBJ1-5): DGGITQSPKYLFRKEGQNVTLSCEQNLNHDAMYWYRQDPGQGLRLIYYSQIVNDFQKGDIAEGYSVSREKKESFPLTVTSAQKNPTAFYLCASTPLYSNQPQHFGDGTRLSIL.

This chain links TRBV7-3 with TRBJ2-1; TRBD2 might be the D (7 bases). CDR1 is SGHTA, CDR2 FQGTGA, per germline. This CDR3 contains 15 residues. V lost 5 bases and J 9 bases, leaving 20 bases between the germline ends. The chain's CDR3 is CASSLQGPGGSEQFF. The CDR3 nucleotides read TGTGCCAGCAGCCTTCAGGGCCCGGGGGGCAGTGAGCAGTTCTTC.